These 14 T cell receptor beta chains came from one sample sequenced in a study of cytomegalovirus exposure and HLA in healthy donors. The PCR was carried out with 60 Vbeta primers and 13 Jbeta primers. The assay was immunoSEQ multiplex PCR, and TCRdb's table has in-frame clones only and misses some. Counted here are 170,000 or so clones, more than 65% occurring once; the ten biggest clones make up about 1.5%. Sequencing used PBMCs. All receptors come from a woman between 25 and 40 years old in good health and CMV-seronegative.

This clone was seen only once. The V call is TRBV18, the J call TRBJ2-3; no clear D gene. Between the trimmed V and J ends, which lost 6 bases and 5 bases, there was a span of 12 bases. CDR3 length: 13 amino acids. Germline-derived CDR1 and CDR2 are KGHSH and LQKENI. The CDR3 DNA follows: TGTGCCAGCTCGCCAAACCCCGGAGATACGCAGTATTTT. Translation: CASSPNPGDTQYF.

The CDR3 DNA reads as TGCGCCAGCAGCTTGGGGCGTGAGGACTATGGCTACACCTTC. This sequence encodes CASSLGREDYGYTF. The J gene is TRBJ1-2, the V gene TRBV5-1; D remains ambiguous. CDR1 SGHRS and CDR2 YFSETQ come from the germline V gene. The CDR3 length is 14 residues. The V gene lost 0 bases and the J gene lost 3 bases, with 9 bases spanning the gap.

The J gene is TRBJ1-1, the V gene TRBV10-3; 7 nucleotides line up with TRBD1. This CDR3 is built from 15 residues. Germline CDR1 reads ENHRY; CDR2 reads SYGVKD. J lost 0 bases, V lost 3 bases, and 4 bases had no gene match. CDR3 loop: CAISDWGQMNTEAFF. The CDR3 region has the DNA TGTGCCATCAGTGATTGGGGACAGATGAACACTGAAGCTTTCTTT.

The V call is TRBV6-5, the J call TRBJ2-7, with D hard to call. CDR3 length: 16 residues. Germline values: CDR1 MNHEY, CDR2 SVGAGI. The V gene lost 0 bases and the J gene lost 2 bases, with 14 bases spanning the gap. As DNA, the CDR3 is TGTGCCAGCAGTTACTCAACGACTGGCAGAGCCTACGAGCAGTACTTC. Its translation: CASSYSTTGRAYEQYF.

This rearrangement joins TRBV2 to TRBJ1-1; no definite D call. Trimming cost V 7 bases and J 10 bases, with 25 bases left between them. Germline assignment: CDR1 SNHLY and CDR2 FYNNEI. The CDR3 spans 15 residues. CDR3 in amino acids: CASNVQNSRDERAFF. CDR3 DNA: TGTGCCAGCAATGTTCAGAACTCGAGGGATGAACGAGCTTTCTTT.

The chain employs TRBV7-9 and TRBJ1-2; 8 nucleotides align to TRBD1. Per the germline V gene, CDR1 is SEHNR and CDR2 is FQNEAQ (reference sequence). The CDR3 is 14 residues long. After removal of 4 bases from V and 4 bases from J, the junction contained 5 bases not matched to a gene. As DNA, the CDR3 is TGTGCCAGCAGCTCGGGACAGGAGCCCTATGGCTACACCTTC. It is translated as CASSSGQEPYGYTF.

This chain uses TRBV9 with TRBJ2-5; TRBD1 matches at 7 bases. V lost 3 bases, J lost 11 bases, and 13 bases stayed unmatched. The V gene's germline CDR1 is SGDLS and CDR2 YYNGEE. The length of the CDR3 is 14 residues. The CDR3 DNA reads TGTGCCAGCAGCGCCACCGCCCCAGGGGGTGAGCAGTACTTC. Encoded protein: CASSATAPGGEQYF.

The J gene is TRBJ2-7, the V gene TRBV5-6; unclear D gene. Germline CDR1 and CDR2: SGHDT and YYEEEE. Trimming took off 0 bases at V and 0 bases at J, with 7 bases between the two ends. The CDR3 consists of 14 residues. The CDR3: CASSLGRSSYEQYF. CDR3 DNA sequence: TGTGCCAGCAGCTTGGGACGGAGCTCCTACGAGCAGTACTTC.

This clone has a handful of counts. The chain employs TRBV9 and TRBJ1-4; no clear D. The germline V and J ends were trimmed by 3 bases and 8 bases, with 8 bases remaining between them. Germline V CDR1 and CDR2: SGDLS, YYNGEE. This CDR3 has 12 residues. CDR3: CASSGTGEKLFF. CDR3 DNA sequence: TGTGCCAGCAGCGGGACGGGGGAAAAACTGTTTTTT.

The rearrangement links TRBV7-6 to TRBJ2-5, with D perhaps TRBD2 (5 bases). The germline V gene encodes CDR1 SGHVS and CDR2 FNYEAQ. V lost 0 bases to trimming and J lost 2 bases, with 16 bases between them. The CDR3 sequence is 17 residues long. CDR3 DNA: TGTGCCAGCAGCTTAGCTGGCGGGTTTTCTTCTCAAGAGACCCAGTACTTC. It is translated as CASSLAGGFSSQETQYF.

CDR3 nucleotides: TGTGCCAGCAGCGTAGGAGCGGGAGGCGGGGGAGAGCAGTTCTTC. It codes for CASSVGAGGGGEQFF. The V gene is TRBV9, the J gene TRBJ2-1; 9 nucleotides line up with TRBD2. The V and J ends lost 0 bases and 10 bases, in that order; junction bases with no gene match: 8. Germline CDR1 SGDLS, CDR2 YYNGEE. The CDR3 has 15 amino acids.

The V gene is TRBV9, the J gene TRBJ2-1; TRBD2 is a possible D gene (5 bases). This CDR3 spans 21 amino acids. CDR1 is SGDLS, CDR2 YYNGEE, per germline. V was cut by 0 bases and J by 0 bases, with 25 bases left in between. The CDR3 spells CASSVDVGSPLLGSSYNEQFF. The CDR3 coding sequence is TGTGCCAGCAGCGTAGATGTGGGCTCTCCCCTACTTGGGAGCTCCTACAATGAGCAGTTCTTC.

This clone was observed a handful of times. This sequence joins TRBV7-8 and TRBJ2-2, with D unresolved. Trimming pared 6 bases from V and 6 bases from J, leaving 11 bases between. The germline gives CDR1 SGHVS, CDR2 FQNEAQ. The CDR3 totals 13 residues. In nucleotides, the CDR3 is TGTGCCAGCAGGGCAGGCTCCTCCGGGGAGCTGTTTTTT. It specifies CASRAGSSGELFF.

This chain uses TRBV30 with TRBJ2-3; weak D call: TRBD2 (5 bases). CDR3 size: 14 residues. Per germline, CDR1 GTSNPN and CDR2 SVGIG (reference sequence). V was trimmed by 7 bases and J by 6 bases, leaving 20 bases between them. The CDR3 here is CASARGYQLDTQYF. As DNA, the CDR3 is TGTGCCTCGGCTCGGGGTTACCAACTGGATACGCAGTATTTT. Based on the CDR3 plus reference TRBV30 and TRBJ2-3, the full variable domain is SQTIHQWPATLVQPVGSPLSLECTVEGTSNPNLYWYRQAAGRGLQLLFYSVGIGQISSEVPQNLSASRPQDRQFILSSKKLLLSDSGFYLCASARGYQLDTQYFGPGTRLTVL.